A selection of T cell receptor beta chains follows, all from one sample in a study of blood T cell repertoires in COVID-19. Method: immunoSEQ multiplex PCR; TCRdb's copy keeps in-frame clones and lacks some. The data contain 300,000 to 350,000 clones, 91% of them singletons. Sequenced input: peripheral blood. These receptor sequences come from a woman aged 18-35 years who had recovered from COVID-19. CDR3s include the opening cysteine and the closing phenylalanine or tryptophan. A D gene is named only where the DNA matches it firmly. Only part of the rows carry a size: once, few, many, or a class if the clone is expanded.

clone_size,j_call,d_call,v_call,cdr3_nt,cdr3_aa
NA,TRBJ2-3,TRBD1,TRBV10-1,TGCGCCAGCACGCACCCCGAAGATGGTCAGGGGGCAGATACGCAGTATTTT,CASTHPEDGQGADTQYF
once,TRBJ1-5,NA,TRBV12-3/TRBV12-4,TGTGCCAGCAGCCTGCAGGTTGGGCCCCAGCATTTT,CASSLQVGPQHF
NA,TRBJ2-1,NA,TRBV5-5,TGTGCCAGCAGCTTGATCGACGACAGGTACAATGAGCAGTTCTTC,CASSLIDDRYNEQFF
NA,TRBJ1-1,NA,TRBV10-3,TGTGCCATCAGGGGAGGGAACACTGAAGCTTTCTTT,CAIRGGNTEAFF
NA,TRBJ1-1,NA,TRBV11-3,TGTGCCAGCAGCTTAGTCAGGGGGAACACTGAAGCTTTCTTT,CASSLVRGNTEAFF
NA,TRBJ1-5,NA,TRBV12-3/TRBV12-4,TGTGCCAGCAGTTGGACAGACAATCAGCCCCAGCATTTT,CASSWTDNQPQHF
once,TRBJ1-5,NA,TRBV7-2,TGTGCCAGCAGCCCCCGGCGGGCGGGGGCCGGGGGCAATCAGCCCCAGCATTTT,CASSPRRAGAGGNQPQHF
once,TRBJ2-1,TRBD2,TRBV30,TGTGCCTGGAAAACCTGGGGGGGTTCCTACAATGAGCAGTTCTTC,CAWKTWGGSYNEQFF
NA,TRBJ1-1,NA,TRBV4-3,TGCGCCAGCAGCCAAGAAAGAGGGACTGAAGCTTTCTTT,CASSQERGTEAFF
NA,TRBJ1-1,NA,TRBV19,TGTGCCAGTAGTCCAGGGGTAGGAACTGAAGCTTTCTTT,CASSPGVGTEAFF
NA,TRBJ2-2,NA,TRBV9,TGTGCCAGCAGCGTCGCTTACAAGAACACCGGGGAGCTGTTTTTT,CASSVAYKNTGELFF
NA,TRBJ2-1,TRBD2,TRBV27,TGTGCCAGCAGTTCGGGACTAGCGGGAGGGCCGGGCGATGAGCAGTTCTTC,CASSSGLAGGPGDEQFF
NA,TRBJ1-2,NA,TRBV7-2,TGTGCCAGCAGCTCACAGATTATTTCTGGCTACACCTTC,CASSSQIISGYTF
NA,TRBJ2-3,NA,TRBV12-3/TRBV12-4,TGTGCCAGCTTAACTAAACTTACAGATACGCAGTATTTT,CASLTKLTDTQYF
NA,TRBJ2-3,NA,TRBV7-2,TGTGCCAGCAGCTTAAATGGGGCCGCAGATACGCAGTATTTT,CASSLNGAADTQYF
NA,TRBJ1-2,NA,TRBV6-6,TGTGCCAGCAATCATCGGACCATTCGGGGTAACTATGGCTACACCTTC,CASNHRTIRGNYGYTF
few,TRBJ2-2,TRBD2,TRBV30,TGTGCCGGGAGCCCCCAACTAGCGGGCTTCGGGGAGCTGTTTTTT,CAGSPQLAGFGELFF
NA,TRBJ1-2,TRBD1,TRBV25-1,TGTGCCAGCAGTGACAGGGGGCTTACTAGCTACACCTTC,CASSDRGLTSYTF
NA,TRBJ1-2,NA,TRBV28,TGTGCCAGCAGTTTATTGGGTACAGCCCTTAACTATGGCTACACCTTC,CASSLLGTALNYGYTF
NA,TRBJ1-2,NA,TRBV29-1,TGCAGCGTCCCCCGTAAGGAGGACTATGGCTACACCTTC,CSVPRKEDYGYTF
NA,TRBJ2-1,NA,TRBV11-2,TGTGCCAGCAGCTTAACTTCTCAGGGTCCCTACAATGAGCAGTTCTTC,CASSLTSQGPYNEQFF
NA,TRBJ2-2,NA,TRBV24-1,TGTGCCACCAGTGATCTACCCGGACTAACAAACCCCGGGGAGCTGTTTTTT,CATSDLPGLTNPGELFF
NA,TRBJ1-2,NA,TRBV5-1,TGCGCCAGCAGCGCACTGCAGGGCGGCTATGGCTACACCTTC,CASSALQGGYGYTF
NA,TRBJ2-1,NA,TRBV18,TGTGCCAGCCAAGAAGTCTTAGCGGCATCCTACAATGAGCAGTTCTTC,CASQEVLAASYNEQFF
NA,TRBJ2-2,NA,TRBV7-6,TGTGCCAGCAGCTTAGGACTAGACAACACCGGGGAGCTGTTTTTT,CASSLGLDNTGELFF
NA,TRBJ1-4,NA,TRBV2,TGTGCCAGCAGTTACAGTAATGAAAAACTGTTTTTT,CASSYSNEKLFF
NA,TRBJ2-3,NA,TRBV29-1,TGCAGCGAGTTACAGGGAATTATTGTGGATACGCAGTATTTT,CSELQGIIVDTQYF
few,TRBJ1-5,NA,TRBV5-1,TGCGCCAGCAGCTTCGGTCAAAATCAGCCCCAGCATTTT,CASSFGQNQPQHF
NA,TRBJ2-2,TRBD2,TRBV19,TGTGCCAGTAGCGAGCTCGGGACTAGCGGGAGCCGGCGTCTCGGGGAGCTGTTTTTT,CASSELGTSGSRRLGELFF
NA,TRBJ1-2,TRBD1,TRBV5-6,TGTGCCAGCAGCTTGAACTACAGGGGAAACTATGGCTACACCTTC,CASSLNYRGNYGYTF
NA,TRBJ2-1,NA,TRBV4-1,TGCGCCAGCAGCCCGGATGGAGGGGGCAGGGGGGTGTTCTTC,CASSPDGGGRGVFF
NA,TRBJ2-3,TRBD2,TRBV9,TGTGCCAGCAGCTTAGGACTAGCGGGAGGGTCGGATACGCAGTATTTT,CASSLGLAGGSDTQYF
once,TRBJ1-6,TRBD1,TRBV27,TGTGCCAGCAGTCGCGGACAGGGGGTTTCACCCCTCCACTTT,CASSRGQGVSPLHF
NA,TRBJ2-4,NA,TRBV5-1,TGCGCCAGCAGCTCTTCGGGGAGGAACATTCAGTACTTC,CASSSSGRNIQYF
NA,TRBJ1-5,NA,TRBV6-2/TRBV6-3,TGTGCCAGCAGTTACCCCAACATCTTGCCCCAGCATTTT,CASSYPNILPQHF
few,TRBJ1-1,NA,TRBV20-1,TGCAGTGCTAGTGGGGGGGGTAGCACTGAAGCTTTCTTT,CSASGGGSTEAFF
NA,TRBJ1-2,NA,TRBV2,TGTGCCAGCCGGAGGGGACCACGAGCTAACTATGGCTACACCTTC,CASRRGPRANYGYTF
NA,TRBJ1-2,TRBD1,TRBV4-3,TGCGCCAGCAGCCATAGGGACAGGGGGGGCTATGGCTACACCTTC,CASSHRDRGGYGYTF
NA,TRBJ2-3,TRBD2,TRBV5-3,TGTGCCAGAAGCTTGGTCCTAGCGGGAGATGTTGCAGATACGCAGTATTTT,CARSLVLAGDVADTQYF
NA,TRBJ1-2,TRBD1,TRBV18,TGTGCCAGCTCAGGGGGGACAGGGGACTATGGCTACACCTTC,CASSGGTGDYGYTF
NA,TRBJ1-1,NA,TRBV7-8,TGTGCCAGCAGGGAATATGGACATTTGAACACTGAAGCTTTCTTT,CASREYGHLNTEAFF
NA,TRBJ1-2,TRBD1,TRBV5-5,TGTGCCAGCAGCTTCACAGGGGGCGCGAACTATGGCTACACCTTC,CASSFTGGANYGYTF
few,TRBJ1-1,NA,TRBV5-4,TGTGCCAGCTCCCTCGGGATGTACACTGAAGCTTTCTTT,CASSLGMYTEAFF
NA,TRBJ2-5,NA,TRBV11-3,TGTGCCAGCCGAACAGGGACGGAAGAGACCCAGTACTTC,CASRTGTEETQYF
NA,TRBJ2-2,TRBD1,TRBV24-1,TGTGCCACCAGTGATTTGGAAACAGGGGCTAACACCGGGGAGCTGTTTTTT,CATSDLETGANTGELFF
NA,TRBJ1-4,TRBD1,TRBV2,TGTGCCAGCAGTCCCGACAGGGGGCCTGAAAAACTGTTTTTT,CASSPDRGPEKLFF
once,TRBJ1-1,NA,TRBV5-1,TGCGCCAGCAGCTTGACCGGAGGGAACACTGAAGCTTTCTTT,CASSLTGGNTEAFF
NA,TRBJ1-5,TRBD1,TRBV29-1,TGCAGCGTGGTCCTAGGGACAGGGGGGCCTCATAGCAATCAGCCCCAGCATTTT,CSVVLGTGGPHSNQPQHF
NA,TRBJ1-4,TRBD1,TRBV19,TGTGCCAGTAGTATATTGGGACAGGGGTACGAAAAACTGTTTTTT,CASSILGQGYEKLFF
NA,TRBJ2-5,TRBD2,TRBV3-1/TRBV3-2,TGTGCCAGCAGCTTGTTGACTAGCAGAGGAGGAGAGACCCAGTACTTC,CASSLLTSRGGETQYF
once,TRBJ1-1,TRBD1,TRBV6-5,TGTGCCAGCAGTTCGGGACAGCCAAACACTGAAGCTTTCTTT,CASSSGQPNTEAFF
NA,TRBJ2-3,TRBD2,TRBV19,TGTGCCAGTAGTATTCGGGGGGGAACCACAGATACGCAGTATTTT,CASSIRGGTTDTQYF
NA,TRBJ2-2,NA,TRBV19,TGTGCCAGTAGTATAGCCAGGAGGCCCGGGGAGCTGTTTTTT,CASSIARRPGELFF
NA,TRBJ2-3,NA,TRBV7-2,TGTGCCAGCAGCCCGACAGGCACAGATACGCAGTATTTT,CASSPTGTDTQYF
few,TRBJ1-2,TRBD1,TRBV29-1,TGCAGCGTTGAACAGGGGGCAGGTGGCTACACCTTC,CSVEQGAGGYTF
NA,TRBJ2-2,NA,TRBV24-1,TGTGCCACCAGTGATGGGGGGGGCCGGAACACCGGGGAGCTGTTTTTT,CATSDGGGRNTGELFF
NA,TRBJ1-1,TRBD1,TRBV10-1,TGCGCCAGCAGTGTTGACAGGGGTGGCGCTGAAGCTTTCTTT,CASSVDRGGAEAFF